The 29 T cell receptor beta chains below were found in one sample sequenced in a study of blood T cell repertoires in COVID-19. Repertoires were generated with immunoSEQ multiplex PCR, while TCRdb's copy carries only in-frame clones and drops some. The repertoire holds over 100,000 clones, with roughly 79% as singletons. Sequenced material: peripheral blood. The receptors here all came from a human donor in a cohort sampled during active COVID-19.

This clone was counted at least ten times. The same CDR3 arises from other DNA sequences in this sample as well. The J gene is TRBJ1-5, the V gene TRBV9; D is ambiguous. Germline loops: CDR1 SGDLS, CDR2 YYNGEE. The CDR3 extends over 13 amino acids. The V end lost 0 bases, the J end lost 4 bases, and 5 bases lay between the germline ends. DNA of the CDR3: TGTGCCAGCAGCGTAGCCCCGAATCAGCCCCAGCATTTT. Its protein product is CASSVAPNQPQHF.

This chain joins TRBV19 and TRBJ1-1, with a tentative D call TRBD1 (5 bases). V lost 7 bases and J lost 0, with 12 bases in between. CDR1 is LNHDA, CDR2 SQIVND, per germline (reference sequence). CDR3 length: 14 amino acids. The CDR3 loop is CASKLQGLNTEAFF. Written as DNA, the CDR3 is TGTGCCAGTAAGCTCCAGGGCCTGAACACTGAAGCTTTCTTT. Combining the CDR3 with reference TRBV19 and TRBJ1-1 gives the whole variable domain DGGITQSPKYLFRKEGQNVTLSCEQNLNHDAMYWYRQDPGQGLRLIYYSQIVNDFQKGDIAEGYSVSREKKESFPLTVTSAQKNPTAFYLCASKLQGLNTEAFFGQGTRLTVV.

In this sample, this clone turned up once. The identical CDR3 is also encoded by other nucleotide sequences in the sample. This chain links TRBV20-1 with TRBJ1-1; perhaps TRBD1 as D (5 bases). This CDR3 contains 11 residues. Germline V gene sequence: CDR1 DFQATT, CDR2 SNEGSKA (reference sequence). V was pared by 3 bases and J by 4 bases, with 6 bases between. The CDR3 sequence: CSARGGTEAFF. The CDR3 coding sequence is TGCAGTGCTAGGGGGGGCACTGAAGCTTTCTTT.

This clone was recorded once. CDR3 sequence (DNA): TGTGCCAGCAGCTTGACGGGACAGCCTCCCTACGAGCAGTACTTC. It encodes CASSLTGQPPYEQYF. The chain recombines TRBV5-6 with TRBJ2-7, with 7 positions matching TRBD1. In germline, CDR1 is SGHDT, CDR2 YYEEEE. With V trimmed by 1 base and J by 2 bases, 6 bases remained unmatched. The CDR3 extends over 15 amino acids. The full variable domain, completed using reference TRBV5-6 and TRBJ2-7, is DAGVTQSPTHLIKTRGQQVTLRCSPKSGHDTVSWYQQALGQGPQFIFQYYEEEERQRGNFPDRFSGHQFPNYSSELNVNALLLGDSALYLCASSLTGQPPYEQYFGPGTRLTVT.

The genes are TRBV30 and TRBJ1-1; TRBD1 agrees at 7 bases. Trimming at V came to 3 bases and at J to 4 bases, leaving 2 bases not matched to a gene. The CDR3 is 12 residues long. Per germline, CDR1 GTSNPN and CDR2 SVGIG (reference sequence). The DNA for the CDR3 is TGTGCCTGGAGGACAGGGAGCACTGAAGCTTTCTTT. Translated: CAWRTGSTEAFF.

The genes are TRBV18 and TRBJ1-1, with 9 bases fitting TRBD1. Looked up from germline, CDR1 is KGHSH and CDR2 is LQKENI. With 6 bases clipped from V and 7 bases from J, the junction kept 3 bases outside the gene matches. The CDR3 is made up of 12 amino acids. CDR3 loop: CASSRDRDEAFF. CDR3 in DNA: TGTGCCAGCTCGAGGGACAGGGATGAAGCTTTCTTT.

The chain combines TRBV30 with TRBJ2-2; a weak D match, TRBD1 (6 bases). The CDR3 runs 14 residues. CDR1 is GTSNPN and CDR2 is SVGIG in the germline V gene (reference sequence). Trimming left V 0 bases short and J 2 bases short, with 7 bases between. This chain's CDR3 is CAWSVQGNTGELFF. The CDR3 coding sequence is TGTGCCTGGAGTGTACAGGGAAACACCGGGGAGCTGTTTTTT.

This clone has a single count. The chain is built from TRBV9 and TRBJ2-5; tentatively, D is TRBD1 (7 bases). The germline gives CDR1 SGDLS, CDR2 YYNGEE. This CDR3 has 16 amino acids. V dropped 4 bases and J dropped 2 bases, with 18 bases sitting between them. The CDR3 DNA reads as TGTGCCAGCAGCCTCGCCCACGGGGGACAGCAAGAGACCCAGTACTTC. Encoded protein: CASSLAHGGQQETQYF.

This chain joins TRBV18 and TRBJ2-6, with no clear D. The CDR3 contains 15 residues. Looked up from germline, CDR1 is KGHSH and CDR2 is LQKENI. Trimming removed 0 bases at V and 2 bases at J, with 5 bases between. As DNA, the CDR3 is TGTGCCAGCTCACCACCCCAGGCTGGGGCCAACGTCCTGACTTTC. This codes for CASSPPQAGANVLTF. The entire variable domain, with the rest obtained from reference TRBV18 and TRBJ2-6, is as follows: NAGVMQNPRHLVRRRGQEARLRCSPMKGHSHVYWYRQLPEEGLKFMVYLQKENIIDESGMPKERFSAEFPKEGPSILRIQQVVRGDSAAYFCASSPPQAGANVLTFGAGSRLTVL.

The chain has TRBV30 and TRBJ1-6; D might be TRBD1 (5 bases). The CDR3 has 16 residues. The germline V and J ends were trimmed by 0 bases and 0 bases, with 9 bases remaining between them. From germline, CDR1 is GTSNPN and CDR2 SVGIG (reference sequence). In DNA, the CDR3 is TGTGCCTGGAGTGTCAAGGGGTTCTCCTATAATTCACCCCTCCACTTT. The encoded protein is CAWSVKGFSYNSPLHF.

The chain employs TRBV7-2 and TRBJ2-3; D may be TRBD2 (5 bases). Germline loops: CDR1 SGHTA, CDR2 FQGNSA. With 6 bases removed from V and 2 bases from J, the gap between germline ends came to 15 bases. The CDR3 extends over 15 amino acids. This CDR3 reads CASRVGLASTDTQYF. CDR3 in DNA: TGTGCCAGCAGGGTCGGGCTAGCCTCCACAGATACGCAGTATTTT.

This clone turned up a few times. The chain carries TRBV4-1 and TRBJ2-7; TRBD1 matches at 7 bases. J gave up 0 bases and V 0 bases, and 5 bases lay outside the gene matches. The germline gives CDR1 MGHRA, CDR2 YSYEKL. The CDR3 runs 16 residues. CDR3 sequence (DNA): TGCGCCAGCAGCCAAGACGGGCAGGGGGACTCCTACGAGCAGTACTTC. Translation gives CASSQDGQGDSYEQYF.

This CDR3 is CASSSPDRGHGYTF. In DNA, the CDR3 is TGTGCCAGCAGCTCACCTGACAGGGGGCATGGCTACACCTTC. V gene TRBV7-2 combines with J gene TRBJ1-2; 10 bases align to TRBD1. V was clipped by 4 bases and J by 6 bases; unmatched bases: 5. CDR1 is SGHTA, CDR2 FQGNSA, per germline. There are 14 residues in the CDR3.

The chain has TRBV5-1 and TRBJ1-3, with D tentatively TRBD1 (6 bases). This CDR3 spans 18 amino acids. Looked up from germline, CDR1 is SGHRS and CDR2 is YFSETQ. The germline V and J ends were trimmed by 5 bases and 0 bases, with 21 bases remaining between them. CDR3 sequence: CASSPEQGRSLSGNTIYF. DNA for the CDR3: TGCGCCAGCAGTCCAGAACAGGGAAGATCCCTCTCTGGAAACACCATATATTTT.

V gene TRBV19 combines with J gene TRBJ1-2, with 9 bases aligning to TRBD1. The CDR3 totals 15 residues. CDR1 and CDR2 (germline): LNHDA, SQIVND (reference sequence). Trimming removed 3 bases from V and 2 bases from J; junction bases left unmatched: 4. CDR3 coding DNA: TGTGCCAGTAGTATCCCGGGACAGGGAAACTATGGCTACACCTTC. Protein product: CASSIPGQGNYGYTF.

This chain's CDR3 is CASSFGRGNYGYTF. The CDR3 DNA is TGTGCCAGCAGTTTCGGCAGGGGCAACTATGGCTACACCTTC. J is TRBJ1-2 and V is TRBV28; a weak D match, TRBD1 (6 bases). CDR1 MDHEN and CDR2 SYDVKM come from the germline V gene. Trimming left V 3 bases short and J 2 bases short, with 10 bases between. The CDR3 is 14 amino acids.

This chain joins TRBV6-2 or TRBV6-3 and TRBJ1-4; 10 bases agree with TRBD1. The CDR3 is made up of 15 amino acids. Germline V lookup: CDR1 MNHEY, CDR2 SVGEGT. Trimming cost V 6 bases and J 6 bases; bases outside gene matches: 7. CDR3 in amino acids: CASRPDRGRDEKLFF. CDR3 coding DNA: TGTGCCAGCAGACCTGACAGGGGGCGCGATGAAAAACTGTTTTTT.

The sample holds a few counts of this clone. This chain links TRBV24-1 with TRBJ1-2; 9 nucleotides align to TRBD1. Germline trimming cut 5 bases from V and 6 bases from J; bases unmatched to any gene: 6. There are 14 residues in the CDR3. Germline V lookup: CDR1 KGHDR, CDR2 SFDVKD. The CDR3 DNA is TGTGCCACCAGTGGAGTGGGACAGGGAAATGGCTACACCTTC. As protein: CATSGVGQGNGYTF.

The chain is built from TRBV3-1 (or the pseudogene TRBV3-2) and TRBJ2-7; 11 bases align to TRBD2. With 0 bases clipped from V and 2 bases from J, the junction kept 9 bases outside the gene matches. CDR3 length equals 18 residues. Germline CDR1 and CDR2: LGHDT and YNNKEL (reference sequence). As DNA, the CDR3 is TGTGCCAGCAGCCAAGAAACTAGCGGGGGTCCACCTACCTACGAGCAGTACTTC. It codes for CASSQETSGGPPTYEQYF.

The rearrangement links TRBV4-3 to TRBJ1-2; 9 bases match TRBD1. Per the germline V gene, CDR1 is LGHNA and CDR2 is YSLEER. V was clipped by 0 bases and J by 5 bases; unmatched bases: 10. This CDR3 comprises 17 residues. The CDR3 sequence is CASSQEMGTGGIYGYTF. CDR3 nucleotides: TGCGCCAGCAGCCAAGAAATGGGTACAGGGGGCATTTATGGCTACACCTTC.

The chain combines TRBV7-9 with TRBJ1-1; possibly TRBD1 for D (5 bases). The CDR3 has 14 residues. CDR1 is SEHNR, CDR2 FQNEAQ, per germline (reference sequence). Trimming removed 3 bases at V and 5 bases at J, with 13 bases between. CDR3 residues: CASSFTSGGTEAFF. CDR3 bases: TGTGCCAGCAGCTTTACCTCCGGGGGGACTGAAGCTTTCTTT.

The rearrangement uses TRBV18 and TRBJ2-7; perhaps TRBD2 as D (5 bases). Germline loops: CDR1 KGHSH, CDR2 LQKENI. Trimming pared 2 bases from V and 3 bases from J, leaving 14 bases between. This CDR3 is 15 amino acids long. The CDR3 region has the DNA TGTGCCAGCTCACCATCACAAGGCGGACTCTACGAGCAGTACTTC. The encoded protein is CASSPSQGGLYEQYF.

The V call is TRBV5-1, the J call TRBJ2-7; TRBD1 is a possible D gene (6 bases). Germline CDR1 is SGHRS and CDR2 is YFSETQ. Trimming stripped 4 bases from V and 5 bases from J, with 16 bases between. The CDR3 loop spans 14 amino acids. In nucleotides, the CDR3 is TGCGCCAGCAGCACCTCCGGGACAAGGGACGAGCAGTACTTC. Protein sequence: CASSTSGTRDEQYF.

V usage is TRBV7-3 and J usage is TRBJ2-1, with 8 bases fitting TRBD2. V was pared by 3 bases and J by 8 bases, with 3 bases of the junction left unmatched. The germline V gene encodes CDR1 SGHTA and CDR2 FQGTGA. This CDR3 region has 13 residues. The CDR3 bases are TGTGCCAGCAGCTTTAGCGGGAACGATGAGCAGTTCTTC. This codes for CASSFSGNDEQFF.

The gene calls are TRBV3-1 (or the pseudogene TRBV3-2) and TRBJ1-2; D is perhaps TRBD1 (5 bases). The germline V gene encodes CDR1 LGHDT and CDR2 YNNKEL (reference sequence). The length of the CDR3 is 14 residues. The V gene lost 5 bases and the J gene lost 3 bases, with 13 bases spanning the gap. CDR3 sequence (DNA): TGTGCCAGCAGCTTCCTCGGACAAGACTATGGCTACACCTTC. Protein sequence: CASSFLGQDYGYTF.

This clone was counted only a few times. This sequence joins TRBV2 and TRBJ1-5, with no clear D. Trimming removed 2 bases from V and 1 base from J, with 9 bases in between. The length of the CDR3 is 15 residues. Germline V CDR1 and CDR2: SNHLY, FYNNEI. CDR3 loop: CASSEPVLSNQPQHF. The DNA for the CDR3 is TGTGCCAGCAGTGAACCGGTATTGAGCAATCAGCCCCAGCATTTT.

The count of this clone is one. J is TRBJ2-6 and V is TRBV2; the match to TRBD1 covers 12 bases. This CDR3 contains 18 residues. J lost 2 bases, V lost 9 bases, and 11 bases had no gene match. The V gene's germline CDR1 is SNHLY and CDR2 FYNNEI. The CDR3 loop reads CARMETRDRGPGANVLTF. Written as DNA, the CDR3 is TGTGCCAGAATGGAGACCCGGGACAGGGGGCCTGGGGCCAACGTCCTGACTTTC.

The chain employs TRBV21-1 and TRBJ1-4; TRBD1 is taken as the D call from the table, unchecked against the DNA. TRBV21-1 is marked as a pseudogene. This CDR3 comprises 15 residues. The CDR3 protein is CASRPDRESNEKLFF. The CDR3 bases are TGTGCCAGCAGACCAGACAGGGAGTCGAATGAAAAACTGTTTTTT.

This chain uses TRBV6-2 or TRBV6-3 with TRBJ2-7; the match to TRBD1 covers 8 bases. Germline V lookup: CDR1 MNHEY, CDR2 SVGEGT. J lost 5 bases, V lost 2 bases, and 8 bases had no gene match. The CDR3 spans 15 residues. The DNA of the CDR3 is TGTGCCAGCAGTTACGGGCCAGGGGGCATCGACGAGCAGTACTTC. This sequence encodes CASSYGPGGIDEQYF.